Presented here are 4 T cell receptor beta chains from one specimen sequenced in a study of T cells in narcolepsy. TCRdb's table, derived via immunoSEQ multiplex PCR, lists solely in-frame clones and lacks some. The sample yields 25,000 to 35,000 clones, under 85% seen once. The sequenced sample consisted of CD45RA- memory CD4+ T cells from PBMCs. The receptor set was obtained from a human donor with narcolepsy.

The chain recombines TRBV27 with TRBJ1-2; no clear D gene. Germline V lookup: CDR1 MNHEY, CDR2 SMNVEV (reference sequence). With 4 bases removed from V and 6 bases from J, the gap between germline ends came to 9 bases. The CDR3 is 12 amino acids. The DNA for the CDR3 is TGTGCCAGCAGTTCAACAGAACATGGCTACACCTTC. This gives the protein CASSSTEHGYTF.

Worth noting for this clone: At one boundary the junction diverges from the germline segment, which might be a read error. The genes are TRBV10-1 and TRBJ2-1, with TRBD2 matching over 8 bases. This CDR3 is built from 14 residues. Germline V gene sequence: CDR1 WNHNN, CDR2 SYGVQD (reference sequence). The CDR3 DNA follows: TGCGCCAGCGGTGAGGGGCTAGCGGGCCATGAGCAGTTCTTC. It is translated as CASGEGLAGHEQFF.

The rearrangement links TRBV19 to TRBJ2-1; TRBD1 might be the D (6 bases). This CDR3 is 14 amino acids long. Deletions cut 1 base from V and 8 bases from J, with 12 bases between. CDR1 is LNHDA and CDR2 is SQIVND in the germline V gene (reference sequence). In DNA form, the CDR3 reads TGTGCCAGTAGTATAGGCAGGGGTCTCGATGAGCAGTTCTTC. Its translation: CASSIGRGLDEQFF.

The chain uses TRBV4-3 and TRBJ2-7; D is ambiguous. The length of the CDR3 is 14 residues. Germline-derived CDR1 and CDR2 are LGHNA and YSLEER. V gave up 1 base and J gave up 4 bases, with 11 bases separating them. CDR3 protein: CASSQGKDYYEQYF. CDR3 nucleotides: TGCGCCAGCAGCCAAGGGAAGGATTATTACGAGCAGTACTTC.